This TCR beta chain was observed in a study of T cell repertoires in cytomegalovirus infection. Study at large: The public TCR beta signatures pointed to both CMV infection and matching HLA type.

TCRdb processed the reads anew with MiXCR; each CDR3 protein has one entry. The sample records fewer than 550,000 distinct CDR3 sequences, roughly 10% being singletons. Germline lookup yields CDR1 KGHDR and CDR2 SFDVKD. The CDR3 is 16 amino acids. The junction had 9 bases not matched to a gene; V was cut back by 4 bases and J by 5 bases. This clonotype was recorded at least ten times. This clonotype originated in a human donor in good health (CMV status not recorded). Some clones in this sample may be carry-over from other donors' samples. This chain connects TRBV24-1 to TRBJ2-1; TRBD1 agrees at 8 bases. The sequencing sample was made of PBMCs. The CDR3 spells CATSDPPGGENNEQFF. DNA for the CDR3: TGTGCCACCAGTGACCCTCCAGGGGGCGAGAACAATGAGCAGTTCTTC.